A single sample gave rise to the 3 T cell receptor beta chains below, sequenced in a study of cytomegalovirus exposure and HLA in healthy donors. Sequencing used immunoSEQ multiplex PCR; TCRdb keeps in-frame clones, though not all of them. Altogether about 140,000 clones are present, around four fifths being singletons, with the ten largest covering roughly 30%. The sequenced material came from PBMCs. These receptors were obtained from a man aged 25-45 years in good health and CMV-seropositive.

CDR3 protein: CASSRGTSGAADTQYF. For the CDR3, the DNA is TGCGCCAGCAGCCGGGGGACTAGCGGGGCAGCTGATACGCAGTATTTT. The V and J genes are TRBV4-3 and TRBJ2-3, with 13 bases identical to TRBD2. CDR1 is LGHNA and CDR2 is YSLEER in the germline V gene. The ends lost 4 bases at V and 6 bases at J; junction bases unmatched: 7. The CDR3 is 16 residues long.

The chain combines TRBV5-1 with TRBJ2-1; D ambiguous. This CDR3 is built from 14 residues. CDR1 is SGHRS and CDR2 is YFSETQ in the germline V gene. V lost 4 bases, J lost 3 bases, and 11 bases lay in between. The CDR3 DNA sequence: TGCGCCAGCAGCGCCCGACTCGACTACAATGAGCAGTTCTTC. Amino acid sequence: CASSARLDYNEQFF.

The rearrangement joins TRBV19 to TRBJ2-7; 8 positions match TRBD2. The ends lost 6 bases at V and 1 base at J; junction bases unmatched: 8. Germline V lookup: CDR1 LNHDA, CDR2 SQIVND (reference sequence). The CDR3 length is 15 residues. CDR3 DNA: TGTGCCAGTAGGGTCAGCGGGAGCTGGTCCTACGAGCAGTACTTC. It codes for CASRVSGSWSYEQYF. The full variable domain, its missing parts supplied by reference TRBV19 and TRBJ2-7, is DGGITQSPKYLFRKEGQNVTLSCEQNLNHDAMYWYRQDPGQGLRLIYYSQIVNDFQKGDIAEGYSVSREKKESFPLTVTSAQKNPTAFYLCASRVSGSWSYEQYFGPGTRLTVT.